This T cell receptor beta chain was sequenced for a study of identical twins (dated by TCRdb to 2016 to 2018). With regard to the full study: TCR alpha and beta repertoires from monozygotic twins, unrelated adults of various ages and cord blood were deep-sequenced to test whether fetal clonotypes persist. To rule out contamination, the twin experiments were replicated at different times with different library preparation protocols. What the authors observed across the whole study: In monozygotic twins, recombination models systematically underestimated out-of-frame TCR alpha sharing, but the models matched the sharing seen between unrelated individuals. Fewer insertions were carried by abundant cord blood beta clonotypes, a similar but weaker trend appeared in young adult naive repertoires, and no such trend appeared in memory repertoires. Zero-insertion analyses could be partly confounded by invariant T cells such as MAIT and iNKT, although diverse VJ usage argued against such confounding for most clonotypes. Because the same donors could not be followed over many years, the conclusions depended on cross-sectional statistical analysis. Excess twin sharing in beta out-of-frame sequences was weaker because fewer shared sequences lowered the signal-to-noise ratio. Out-of-frame TCR alpha sequences shared between twins showed an excess of low generation-probability sequences compared with coincidental sharing between unrelated individuals.

As to this clonotype: Its antigen is currently not known. Base qualities were left out, and no much larger clone turns up one base away.

Receptors were amplified or captured by 5' RACE. TCRdb lists the instrument as Illumina HiSeq 2000. Template switching introduced a universal primer binding site; the final cDNA contained a unique molecular identifier, enabling accurate counting of TCR cDNA molecules. Specific primers in the conserved constant-segment region were used to synthesize first-strand cDNA for TCR alpha and beta chains. To control for contamination, each cDNA library was double barcoded with a SMART-Mk sample barcode plus Illumina barcodes. TruSeq adapter sequences along with Illumina sample barcodes were introduced in two successive PCR steps. TCR alpha and beta cDNA libraries were sequenced on the Illumina HiSeq platform with custom primers. The original methods were these. MiGEC was used to process raw reads and extract unique molecular identifiers, and MiXCR was used to find CDR3 positions. For each individual, recombination models were inferred using an EM algorithm with the repgenHMM and IGoR tools. The tcR package in R was used for shared clonotype analysis, with sharing normalized by the product of cloneset sizes. To study raw recombination free of thymic and clonal selection effects, out-of-frame nonproductive sequences were analyzed. TCRdb reran the public reads through fastp at Q25 and MiXCR, keeping productive beta chains. When rows share a CDR3 protein, they turn into one entry using the most common DNA and genes. These V and J calls are TCRdb output, not the study's own analysis. The sample data list hundreds of thousands of distinct CDR3 sequences, and 20% to 30% of these were observed just once. The ten biggest clones cover about 2.7% of the sample.

All donors were healthy Caucasians. The twin cohort comprised three pairs of female monozygotic twins, all aged roughly 18 to 30 years. CD4+ and CD8+ T cell populations were isolated with positive isolation kits from Invitrogen. Based on the germline V gene, the CDR1 and CDR2 sequences are SQVTM and ANQGSEA. The CDR3 sequence holds 12 residues, the cysteine and phenylalanine included. Here the CDR3 DNA is all that survives: 36 bases in frame from base 1. V is cut by 5 bases and J by 6 bases, and the space between the germline ends is 11 bases. These data are also associated with another study on T cells expressing NK-cell markers. Taken from the second paper: TCR beta-chain repertoires were profiled in sorted CD3+CD56+NKG2C+, CD3+CD56+NKG2C- and CD3+CD56-NKG2C+ T-cell subsets from about 8 donors. Among the eight sequenced donors, only one was HCMV-seronegative, while the other seven were HCMV-seropositive. In several experiments an anti-gammadeltaTCR antibody was added to restrict sorting to alphabetaTCR-expressing T cells. In six donors, the dominant CD3+CD56+NKG2C+ clonotypes were among the top 10 CD8+ clonotypes and accounted for about 1.0-7.5% of CD8+ T cells. Those dominant clonotypes were again the most abundant among CD3+CD56-NKG2C+ cells in a handful of donors, at 28.3-60.1%. Whether the expanded NKG2C-expressing T cell clones were specific for HCMV antigens remained unclear. The eight sequenced donors were randomly selected healthy volunteers, three men and five women. A commercial ELISA kit detecting HCMV-specific IgG in serum was used to determine HCMV serostatus. MIGEC was used to demultiplex reads and group the reads by UMI, and MiTCR was used to assemble and quantify clonotypes. To exclude erroneous sequences, any TCR cDNA sequence not supported by at least two reads was discarded. The tcR package was used for downstream repertoire analysis, and clonotypes were matched between fractions using CDR3 nucleotide sequence together with V segment. VDJmatch was used to annotate antigen specificity against VDJdb, with one amino acid substitution allowed in CDR3.

This chain is built from TRBV29-1 and TRBJ2-4, with a weak D call of TRBD1 (6 bases match). Sequencing was carried out using CD4+ T cells sorted from blood. The clonotype originates from a woman aged 18-29 years in good health. The DNA sequence is given as TGCAGCGTTTCAGGGGTCGGAAACATTCAGTACTTC. It is translated as CSVSGVGNIQYF.